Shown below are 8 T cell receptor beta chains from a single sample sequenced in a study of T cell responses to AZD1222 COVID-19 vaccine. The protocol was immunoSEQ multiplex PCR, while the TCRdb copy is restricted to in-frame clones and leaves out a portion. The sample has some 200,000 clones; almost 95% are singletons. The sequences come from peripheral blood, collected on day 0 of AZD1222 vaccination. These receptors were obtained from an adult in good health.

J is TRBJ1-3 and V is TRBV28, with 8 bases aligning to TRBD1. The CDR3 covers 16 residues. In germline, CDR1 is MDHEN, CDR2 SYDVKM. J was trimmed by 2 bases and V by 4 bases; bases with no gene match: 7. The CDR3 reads CASSWGPQGAGNTIYF. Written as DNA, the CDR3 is TGTGCCAGCAGTTGGGGTCCACAGGGGGCTGGAAACACCATATATTTT. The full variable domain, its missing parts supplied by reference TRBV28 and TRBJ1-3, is DVKVTQSSRYLVKRTGEKVFLECVQDMDHENMFWYRQDPGLGLRLIYFSYDVKMKEKGDIPEGYSVSREKKERFSLILESASTNQTSMYLCASSWGPQGAGNTIYFGEGSWLTVV.

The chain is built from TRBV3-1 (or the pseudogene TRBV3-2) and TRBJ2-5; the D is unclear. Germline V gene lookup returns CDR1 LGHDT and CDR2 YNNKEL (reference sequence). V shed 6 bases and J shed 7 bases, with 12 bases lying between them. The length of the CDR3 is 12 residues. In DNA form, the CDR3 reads TGTGCCAGCAGTTCTTCCCCCAGGACCCAGTACTTC. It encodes CASSSSPRTQYF.

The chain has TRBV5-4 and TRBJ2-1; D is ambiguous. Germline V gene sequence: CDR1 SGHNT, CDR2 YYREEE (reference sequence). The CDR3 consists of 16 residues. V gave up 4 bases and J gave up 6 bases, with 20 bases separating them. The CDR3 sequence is CASSPGLPTGLNEQFF. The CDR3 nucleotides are TGTGCCAGCAGCCCCGGGCTCCCAACGGGCCTCAATGAGCAGTTCTTC. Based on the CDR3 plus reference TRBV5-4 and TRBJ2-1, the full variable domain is ETGVTQSPTHLIKTRGQQVTLRCSSQSGHNTVSWYQQALGQGPQFIFQYYREEENGRGNFPPRFSGLQFPNYSSELNVNALELDDSALYLCASSPGLPTGLNEQFFGPGTRLTVL.

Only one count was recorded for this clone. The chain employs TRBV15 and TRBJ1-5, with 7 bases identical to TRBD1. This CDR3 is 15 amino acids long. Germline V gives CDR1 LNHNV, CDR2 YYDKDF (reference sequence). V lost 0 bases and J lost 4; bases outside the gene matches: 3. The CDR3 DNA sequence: TGTGCCACCAGCAGAGACCCAGGGGGAAATCAGCCCCAGCATTTT. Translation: CATSRDPGGNQPQHF.

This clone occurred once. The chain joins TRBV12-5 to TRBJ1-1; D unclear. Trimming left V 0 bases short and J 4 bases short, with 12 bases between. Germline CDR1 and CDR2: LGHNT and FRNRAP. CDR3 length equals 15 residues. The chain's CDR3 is CASGLVLASVTEAFF. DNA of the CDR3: TGTGCTAGTGGTTTGGTGTTGGCGTCGGTCACTGAAGCTTTCTTT.

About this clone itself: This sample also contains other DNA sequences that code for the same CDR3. CDR3 amino acids: CASSYSGADTQYF. The CDR3 region has the DNA TGTGCCAGCAGTTACTCGGGGGCAGATACGCAGTATTTT. V and J are TRBV6-5 and TRBJ2-3; D is perhaps TRBD1 or TRBD2 (5 bases each). The CDR3 runs to 13 residues. V lost 0 bases and J 4 bases, leaving 5 bases between the germline ends. Germline CDR1 is MNHEY and CDR2 is SVGAGI.

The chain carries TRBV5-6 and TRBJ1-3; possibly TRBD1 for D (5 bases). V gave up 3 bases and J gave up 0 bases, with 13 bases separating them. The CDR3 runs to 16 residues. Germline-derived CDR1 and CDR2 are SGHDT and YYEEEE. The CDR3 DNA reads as TGTGCCAGCAGCTCGTATGCGGGGGGCTCTGGAAACACCATATATTTT. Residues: CASSSYAGGSGNTIYF. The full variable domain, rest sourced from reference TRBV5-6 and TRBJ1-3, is DAGVTQSPTHLIKTRGQQVTLRCSPKSGHDTVSWYQQALGQGPQFIFQYYEEEERQRGNFPDRFSGHQFPNYSSELNVNALLLGDSALYLCASSSYAGGSGNTIYFGEGSWLTVV.

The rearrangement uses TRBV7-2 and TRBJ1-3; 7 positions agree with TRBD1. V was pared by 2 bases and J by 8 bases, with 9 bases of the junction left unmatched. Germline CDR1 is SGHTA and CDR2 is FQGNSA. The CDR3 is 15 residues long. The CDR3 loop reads CASSLRDSGGDTIYF. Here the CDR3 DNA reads TGTGCCAGCAGCTTACGGGACAGCGGTGGGGACACCATATATTTT.